The 10 T cell receptor beta chains reported below all come from one sample, sequenced in a study of identical twins. TCRdb ran MiXCR on the 5' RACE reads and lists one entry per CDR3 protein. The table includes 200,000 to 250,000 distinct CDR3 sequences, about 7.5% detected once. These data were also reused for a study on yellow fever vaccine responses in identical twins.

Sequencing was done on a sample of memory (CD45RO+) T cells sorted from blood. The origin of the receptors is a woman younger than 35 in good health.

The table lists this clonotype with many counts. The V and J genes are TRBV6-2 or TRBV6-3 and TRBJ2-1; 9 bases map to TRBD2. The CDR3 is 18 amino acids. The junction had 14 bases not matched to a gene; V was cut back by 2 bases and J by 6 bases. The germline V gene encodes CDR1 MNHEY and CDR2 SVGEGT. The CDR3 sequence: CASSYMPNSGGVPNEQFF. The CDR3 region has the DNA TGTGCCAGCAGTTACATGCCCAATAGCGGGGGCGTTCCCAATGAGCAGTTCTTC.

This clonotype was found many times. The CDR3 spells CASSQDLPRGGWNEQFF. CDR3 nucleotide sequence: TGTGCCAGCAGCCAAGATCTTCCGCGGGGGGGCTGGAATGAGCAGTTCTTC. The chain couples TRBV3-1 to TRBJ2-1, with TRBD2 matching 9 bases. The CDR3 runs to 17 residues. The V and J ends lost 0 bases and 7 bases, in that order; junction bases with no gene match: 10. Germline assignment: CDR1 LGHDT and CDR2 YNNKEL (reference sequence).

This chain uses TRBV3-1 with TRBJ2-3; TRBD2 matches at 10 bases. Germline CDR1 is LGHDT and CDR2 is YNNKEL (reference sequence). V lost 0 bases to trimming and J lost 0 bases; unmatched junction nucleotides: 12. This CDR3 is built from 20 residues. The CDR3 here is CASSQDQWGTSVTSTDTQYF. As DNA, the CDR3 is TGTGCCAGCAGCCAAGATCAGTGGGGGACTAGCGTTACTAGCACAGATACGCAGTATTTT.

This clonotype was counted at least ten times. The chain has TRBV5-1 and TRBJ2-1; D not certain. CDR3 length: 13 residues. The V end lost 5 bases, the J end lost 1 base, and 7 bases lay between the germline ends. Germline CDR1 and CDR2: SGHRS and YFSETQ. The CDR3: CASREDSYNEQFF. DNA for the CDR3: TGCGCCAGCAGAGAGGATTCCTACAATGAGCAGTTCTTC.

The chain combines TRBV6-5 with TRBJ1-1; tentatively, D is TRBD1 (5 bases). V lost 2 bases, J lost 1 base, and 8 bases lay in between. Per the germline V gene, CDR1 is MNHEY and CDR2 is SVGAGI. CDR3 size: 14 residues. CDR3 amino acids: CASSYGQANTEAFF. As DNA, the CDR3 is TGTGCCAGCAGTTACGGACAAGCGAACACTGAAGCTTTCTTT.

This clonotype appeared many times. The rearrangement uses TRBV5-1 and TRBJ1-4; no firm D call. Germline CDR1 SGHRS, CDR2 YFSETQ. Trimming removed 1 base at V and 0 bases at J, with 7 bases between. The CDR3 sequence is 15 residues long. CDR3 in DNA: TGCGCCAGCAGCTTGACAGCCCCAACTAATGAAAAACTGTTTTTT. Translating it yields CASSLTAPTNEKLFF.

In this sample, this clonotype turned up many times. The rearrangement links TRBV5-6 to TRBJ2-3; D unresolved. The germline V and J ends were trimmed by 3 bases and 5 bases, with 10 bases remaining between them. The CDR3 has 13 amino acids. The V gene's germline CDR1 is SGHDT and CDR2 YYEEEE. CDR3 sequence (DNA): TGTGCCAGCAGCTACCGCCCCGGAGATACGCAGTATTTT. The encoded protein is CASSYRPGDTQYF.

The rearrangement links TRBV10-3 to TRBJ1-2; D is possibly TRBD1 (5 bases). The germline CDR1 and CDR2 sequences are ENHRY and SYGVKD. The V gene lost 10 bases and the J gene lost 8 bases, with 11 bases spanning the gap. The CDR3 totals 10 residues. CDR3 loop: CATWGRGYTF. The CDR3 DNA is TGTGCCACATGGGGCCGAGGCTACACCTTC.

This clonotype was seen a few times. V gene TRBV7-9 combines with J gene TRBJ2-1; a possible D gene is TRBD2 (6 bases). The CDR3 runs 14 residues. From germline, CDR1 is SEHNR and CDR2 FQNEAQ (reference sequence). Trimming removed 5 bases from V and 0 bases from J, with 8 bases in between. The CDR3 sequence is CASSRDFSYNEQFF. CDR3 nucleotide sequence: TGTGCCAGCAGCCGGGACTTCTCCTACAATGAGCAGTTCTTC.

This clonotype was recorded a few times. The chain joins TRBV11-2 to TRBJ1-1, with 10 bases that match TRBD1. The CDR3 spans 15 residues. The J segment lost 4 bases and the V segment lost 7 bases, leaving 9 bases of the junction unmatched. The germline V gene encodes CDR1 SGHAT and CDR2 FQNNGV. CDR3 nucleotides: TGTGCCAGCACCCGAACCGGGACAGGGGCCACTGAAGCTTTCTTT. This codes for CASTRTGTGATEAFF.